This T cell receptor (beta chain) was obtained from a study of shared clonotypes between healthy human individuals. This table comes from immunoSEQ multiplex PCR, and its TCRdb copy is limited to in-frame clones, with some not included. This table has about 2.4 million clones, roughly 93% appearing once. V was clipped by 4 bases and J by 10 bases; unmatched bases: 11. This CDR3 has 15 residues. CDR1 is SGHTA and CDR2 is FQGNSA in the germline V gene. Broader study findings: All-four-donor shared clonotypes had higher generation probabilities than non-shared clonotypes did.

As to this clone: Its antigen is undetermined.

This TCR was recovered from a man between 18 and 35 years old in good health. Some clones in this sample may be carry-over from other donors' samples. Source material: naive CD4+ T cells from PBMCs. This sample's subset: CD45RA+ positively selected. This chain links TRBV7-2 with TRBJ2-1, with 9 bases matching TRBD1. The CDR3 region has the DNA TGTGCCAGCAGCTCAAATGCGGACAGGGGTCTCGAGCAGTTCTTC. Its translation is CASSSNADRGLEQFF.